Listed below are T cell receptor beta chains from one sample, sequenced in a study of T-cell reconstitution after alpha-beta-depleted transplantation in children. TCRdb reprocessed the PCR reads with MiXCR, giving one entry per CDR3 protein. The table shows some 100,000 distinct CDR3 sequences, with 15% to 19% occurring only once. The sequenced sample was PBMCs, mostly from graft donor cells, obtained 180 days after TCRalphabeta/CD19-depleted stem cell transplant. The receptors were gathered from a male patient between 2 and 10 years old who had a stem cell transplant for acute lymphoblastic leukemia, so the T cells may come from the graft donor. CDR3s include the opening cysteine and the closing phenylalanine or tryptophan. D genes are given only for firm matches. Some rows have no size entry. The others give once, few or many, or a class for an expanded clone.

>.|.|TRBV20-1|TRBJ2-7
TGCAGTGCTAGTTGGGCAGGGAGTAATTTCGAGCAGTACTTC
CSASWAGSNFEQYF
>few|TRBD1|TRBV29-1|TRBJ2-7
TGCAGCGTTGAAGGACAGGGCGGCGACGAGCAGTACTTC
CSVEGQGGDEQYF
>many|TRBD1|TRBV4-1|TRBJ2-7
TGCGCCAGCAGCCCGGGGACAGGGTGGTCCTACGAGCAGTACTTC
CASSPGTGWSYEQYF
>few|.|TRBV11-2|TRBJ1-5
TGTGCCAGCAGCTTAGGATGGGGGGGAAAGTCCAATCAGCCCCAGCATTTT
CASSLGWGGKSNQPQHF
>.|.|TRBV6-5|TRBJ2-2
TGTGCCAGCAGTGACAACACCGGGGAGCTGTTTTTT
CASSDNTGELFF
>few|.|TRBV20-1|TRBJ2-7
TGCAGTGCTAGACTTACCTCCCGGGCCTACGAGCAGTACTTC
CSARLTSRAYEQYF
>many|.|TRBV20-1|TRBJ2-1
TGCAGTGCTAAGAGAGGCTACAATGAGCAGTTCTTC
CSAKRGYNEQFF
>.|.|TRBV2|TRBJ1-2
TGTGCCAGCAGTGAAGCTCCGTTCACGATCTCTCGGCACTATGGCTACACCTTC
CASSEAPFTISRHYGYTF
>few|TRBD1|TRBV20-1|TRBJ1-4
TGCAGTGGACTGGGGACAGGGGGCGCGGATAATGAAAAACTGTTTTTT
CSGLGTGGADNEKLFF
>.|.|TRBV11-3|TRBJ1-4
TGTGCCAGCAGCTTAGGGCAGGACTATAATGAAAAACTGTTTTTT
CASSLGQDYNEKLFF
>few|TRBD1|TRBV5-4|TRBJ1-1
TGTGCCAGCAGCGGAGGGACAGGGGATCGCCTGAACACTGAAGCTTTCTTT
CASSGGTGDRLNTEAFF
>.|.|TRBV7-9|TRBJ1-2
TGTGCCAGCTTTGGGGGGACCTATGGCTACACCTTC
CASFGGTYGYTF
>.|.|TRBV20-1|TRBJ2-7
TGCAGTGCTAGAAGGGTGAACGTCTACGAGCAGTACTTC
CSARRVNVYEQYF
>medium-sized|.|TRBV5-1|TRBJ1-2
TGCGCCAGCAGCTTGGACGGGGCGGGCTATGGCTACACCTTC
CASSLDGAGYGYTF
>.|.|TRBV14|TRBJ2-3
TGTGCCAGCAGCCAGTGGGAGCGCGGGGGCCGGATCCCCTACCTCACAGATACGCAGTATTTT
CASSQWERGGRIPYLTDTQYF
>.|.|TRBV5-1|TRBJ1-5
TGCGCCAGCAGCTGGGGGGCCGAGAATCAGCCCCAGCATTTT
CASSWGAENQPQHF
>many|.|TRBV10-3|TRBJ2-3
TGTGCCATCAGTGATACTTGGGGCTATGCAGATACGCAGTATTTT
CAISDTWGYADTQYF
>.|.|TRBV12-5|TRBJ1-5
TGTGCTAGTGGTTTGGTACGGGCCAGTGCCCTCCTGCCCCAGCATTTT
CASGLVRASALLPQHF
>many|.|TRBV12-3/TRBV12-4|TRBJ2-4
TGTGCCAGCAGTCCCGGGTGGGGTTACAGGGTCTTC
CASSPGWGYRVF
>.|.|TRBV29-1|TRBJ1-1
TGCAGCGTTACATCGGCCACTGAAGCTTTCTTT
CSVTSATEAFF
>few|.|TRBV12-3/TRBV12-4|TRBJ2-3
TGTGCCAGCAGCTTCTGGGGGGCAGATACGCAGTATTTT
CASSFWGADTQYF
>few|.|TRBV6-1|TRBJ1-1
TGTGCCAGCAGTGAGTTGACATCACCGTTCACTGAAGCTTTCTTT
CASSELTSPFTEAFF
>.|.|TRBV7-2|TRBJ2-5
TGTGCCAGCAGCTCCGAGAGCCAAGAGACCCAGTACTTC
CASSSESQETQYF
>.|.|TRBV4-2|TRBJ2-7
TGTGCCAGCAGCCCTACATCGGACGCATCCTACGAGCAGTACTTC
CASSPTSDASYEQYF
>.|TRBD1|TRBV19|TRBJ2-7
TGTGCCAGTAGTCCTAGCCTGCCGGGACAGGTTATCTACGAGCAGTACTTC
CASSPSLPGQVIYEQYF
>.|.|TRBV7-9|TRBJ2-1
TGTGCCAGCAGCTTAGGACAGAGCAATGAGCAGTTCTTC
CASSLGQSNEQFF
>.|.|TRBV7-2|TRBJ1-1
TGTGCCAGCAGCTTAGGGCCCCCTGGAGGGGCGAACACTGAAGCTTTCTTT
CASSLGPPGGANTEAFF
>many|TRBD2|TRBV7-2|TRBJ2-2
TGTGCCAGCAGCTTAGTCCAGCGCGGGGGAACACCCGGGGAGCTGTTTTTT
CASSLVQRGGTPGELFF
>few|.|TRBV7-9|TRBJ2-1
TGTGCCAGCAGCCCGAGGGTACCGTCCTACAATGAGCAGTTCTTC
CASSPRVPSYNEQFF
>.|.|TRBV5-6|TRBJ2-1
TGTGCCAGCAGTTCGGGCCCGGCGGGCAATGAGCAGTTCTTC
CASSSGPAGNEQFF
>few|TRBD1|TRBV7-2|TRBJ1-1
TGTGCCAGCAGCCAGGGGGCGGCTTTCTTT
CASSQGAAFF
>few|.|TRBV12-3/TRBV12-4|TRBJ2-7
TGTGCCAGCAGTTTTTGGGACACCAAATACGAGCAGTACTTC
CASSFWDTKYEQYF
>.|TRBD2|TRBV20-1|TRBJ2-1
TGCAGTGCTATCCGGGGGTACTCAGCCGCGGGGGGACTCTACAATGAGCAGTTCTTC
CSAIRGYSAAGGLYNEQFF
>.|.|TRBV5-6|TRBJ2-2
TGTGCCAGCAGCTTGGTAGGGGGCACCGGGGAGCTGTTTTTT
CASSLVGGTGELFF
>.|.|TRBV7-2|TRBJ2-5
TGTGCCAGCAGCTTACCCCTCGACGTGTGGGAGACCCAGTACTTC
CASSLPLDVWETQYF
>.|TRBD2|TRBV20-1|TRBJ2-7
TGCAGTGCCCATACCACTAGCGGCCTCTCCTACGAGCAGTACTTC
CSAHTTSGLSYEQYF
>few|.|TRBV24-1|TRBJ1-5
TGTGCCACCAGTGGGGCAGGCAATCAGCCCCAGCATTTT
CATSGAGNQPQHF
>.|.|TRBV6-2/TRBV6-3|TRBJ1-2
TGTGCCAGCAGCTTCCCCGGGACACGGAGAAATGGCTACACCTTC
CASSFPGTRRNGYTF
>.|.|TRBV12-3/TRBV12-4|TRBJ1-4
TGTGCCAGCAGCGTGCAACCGGGGGTTGCAACTAATGAAAAACTGTTTTTT
CASSVQPGVATNEKLFF
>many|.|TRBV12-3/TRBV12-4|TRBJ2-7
TGTGCCAGCAGTCCACCCGTATCGGACTTTACCTACGAGCAGTACTTC
CASSPPVSDFTYEQYF
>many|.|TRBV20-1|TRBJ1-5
TGCAGTGCTAGTGCAGGGACTTCCAATCAGCCCCAGCATTTT
CSASAGTSNQPQHF
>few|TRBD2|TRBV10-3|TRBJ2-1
TGTGCCATCAGCGAGCGGGGGGGCCAGAATGAGCAGTTCTTC
CAISERGGQNEQFF
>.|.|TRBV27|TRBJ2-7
TGTGCCAGCAGAAGACAGGTAACGGCCTACGAGCAGTACTTC
CASRRQVTAYEQYF
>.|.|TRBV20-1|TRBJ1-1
TGCAGTGCTGCACAGGGAGACACTGAAGCTTTCTTT
CSAAQGDTEAFF
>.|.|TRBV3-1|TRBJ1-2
TGTGCCAGCAGCCAAAGGGCTAGTGGCTACACCTTC
CASSQRASGYTF
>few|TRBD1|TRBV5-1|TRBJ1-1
TGCGCCAGCAGCCCAGGGGGACAGAACACTGAAGCTTTCTTT
CASSPGGQNTEAFF
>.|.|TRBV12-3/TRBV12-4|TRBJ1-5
TGTGCCAGCACCTGGGCCTGGGATCAGCCCCAGCATTTT
CASTWAWDQPQHF
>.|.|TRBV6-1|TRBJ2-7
TGTGCCATCTCCCCCCGGGTAACCTCCTACGAGCAGTACTTC
CAISPRVTSYEQYF
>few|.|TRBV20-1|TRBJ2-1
TGCAGTGCTAGTGGGGGAGACAGTTGGGAGTTCTTC
CSASGGDSWEFF